This TCR beta chain was found in a study of siplizumab effects on memory and regulatory T cells. On this clone: The antigen remains unidentified. At the DNA level, this CDR3 is encoded by other sequences in the same sample as well.

General observations from the study: For siplizumab cultures, the suppressive function of their proliferating Tregs was not confirmed. Among sequences traceable to unstimulated CD4+ memory cells, alloreactive ones were significantly reduced by siplizumab. Naive T cells were seen as more diverse than memory cells and as major alloresponse contributors. Roughly 75-95% of proliferating CD4+ or CD8+ clones lacked a naive or memory phenotype that could be assigned.

Here immunoSEQ multiplex PCR was the method, and the copy in TCRdb shows in-frame clones only, minus some. The repertoire consists of about 100,000 clones, with 75% to 95% occurring once and the leading ten covering roughly 2.7%. Germline loops: CDR1 MGHRA, CDR2 YSYEKL. The CDR3 sequence is 17 residues long. V dropped 1 base and J dropped 4; count of bases not matched to a gene: 10. The chain employs TRBV4-1 and TRBJ2-1; 7 bases align to TRBD2. Sequencing used CD4+ T cells sorted from blood. The receptor comes from a human donor in good health. Some clones in this sample may be carry-over from other donors' samples. The CDR3 sequence is CASSQGGGLNSYNEQFF. DNA of the CDR3: TGCGCCAGCAGCCAAGGGGGAGGGTTAAACTCGTACAATGAGCAGTTCTTC.